Below, 17 T cell receptor beta chains from the same sample are listed, as sequenced in a study of human T cells and chemical hapten exposure. Time point denoted: patch test 1, 2 weeks after DPC sensitization. The treatment was: therapeutic diphenylcyclopropenone sensitization with weekly scalp DPC. From the RACE reads, TCRdb called clonotypes with MiXCR, one entry per CDR3 protein. The table records about 120,000 distinct CDR3 sequences, over 10% of them present only once. Sequencing used whole blood, obtained in connection with sensitization to the hapten diphenylcyclopropenone (DPC). These TCRs come from a woman aged 45-65 years with alopecia areata. Some clones in this sample may be carry-over from other donors' samples.

This clonotype turned up a few times. The rearrangement links TRBV28 to TRBJ2-7; no definite D call. CDR3 length: 12 amino acids. V lost 5 bases, J lost 6 bases, and 11 bases lay in between. Germline loops: CDR1 MDHEN, CDR2 SYDVKM. The CDR3 coding sequence is TGTGCCAGCAGTCCGTATTCTAGCGAGCAGTACTTC. It codes for CASSPYSSEQYF. The entire variable domain, with the rest obtained from reference TRBV28 and TRBJ2-7, is as follows: DVKVTQSSRYLVKRTGEKVFLECVQDMDHENMFWYRQDPGLGLRLIYFSYDVKMKEKGDIPEGYSVSREKKERFSLILESASTNQTSMYLCASSPYSSEQYFGPGTRLTVT.

This clonotype occurred many times. The rearrangement links TRBV5-1 to TRBJ2-7; D is ambiguous. The V gene's germline CDR1 is SGHRS and CDR2 YFSETQ. Deletions cut 2 bases from V and 0 bases from J, with 6 bases between. The CDR3 sequence is 13 residues long. The CDR3 DNA follows: TGCGCCAGCAGCTTCTGGGTCTCCTACGAGCAGTACTTC. Translated: CASSFWVSYEQYF.

The J gene is TRBJ2-1, the V gene TRBV2; TRBD1 matches at 8 bases. The length of the CDR3 is 15 residues. With 5 bases clipped from V and 7 bases from J, the junction kept 10 bases outside the gene matches. Looked up from germline, CDR1 is SNHLY and CDR2 is FYNNEI. This CDR3 reads CASSPLTGGMNEQFF. The CDR3 DNA follows: TGTGCCAGCAGTCCCCTCACAGGGGGTATGAATGAGCAGTTCTTC.

This clonotype has a count of ten or more. This chain links TRBV12-5 with TRBJ1-5, with D tentatively TRBD1 (6 bases). The CDR3 contains 18 residues. Germline V lookup: CDR1 LGHNT, CDR2 FRNRAP. V was pared by 3 bases and J by 0 bases, with 18 bases between. CDR3 bases: TGTGCTAGTGGTTTAGGGGGGCGCGGCCCTTATAGCAATCAGCCCCAGCATTTT. Protein product: CASGLGGRGPYSNQPQHF.

The chain uses TRBV9 and TRBJ2-3; D remains ambiguous. The CDR3 is made up of 10 amino acids. The germline V gene has CDR1 SGDLS and CDR2 YYNGEE. The V gene lost 7 bases and the J gene lost 6 bases, with 6 bases spanning the gap. The CDR3 coding sequence is TGTGCCAGCGGTCCGGATACGCAGTATTTT. The encoded protein is CASGPDTQYF.

The sample holds many counts of this clonotype. V is TRBV29-1 and J is TRBJ1-2; no reliable D call. The V gene lost 7 bases and the J gene lost 9 bases, with 18 bases spanning the gap. Germline CDR1 is SQVTM and CDR2 is ANQGSEA. The CDR3 is made up of 12 amino acids. The CDR3 bases are TGCAGCGCCGGAAGCGGCGACGGTAGCTACACCTTC. It yields the protein CSAGSGDGSYTF.

A few counts support this clonotype. The chain employs TRBV4-1 and TRBJ2-7; D is perhaps TRBD1 (6 bases). CDR1 is MGHRA, CDR2 YSYEKL, per germline. The CDR3 is made up of 13 amino acids. V gave up 4 bases and J gave up 5 bases, with 12 bases separating them. CDR3 amino acids: CASSLGTPDEQYF. CDR3 DNA: TGCGCCAGCAGCCTTGGGACACCCGACGAGCAGTACTTC.

The rearrangement links TRBV12-3 or TRBV12-4 to TRBJ2-1, with TRBD1 matching over 8 bases. This CDR3 is 16 amino acids long. The junction had 16 bases not matched to a gene; V was cut back by 6 bases and J by 9 bases. CDR3 sequence reads: CASRLALGQGAVEQFF. The DNA for the CDR3 is TGTGCCAGCAGACTAGCCCTGGGCCAGGGGGCTGTTGAGCAGTTCTTC.

This clonotype was observed a few times. This chain links TRBV3-1 with TRBJ2-5; 7 nucleotides align to TRBD2. The CDR3 is 15 amino acids. Germline values: CDR1 LGHDT, CDR2 YNNKEL (reference sequence). Trimming cost V 0 bases and J 3 bases; bases outside gene matches: 4. The CDR3 loop is CASSQDLLAEETQYF. CDR3 bases: TGTGCCAGCAGCCAAGATCTTCTAGCGGAAGAGACCCAGTACTTC.

The V gene is TRBV24-1, the J gene TRBJ2-5; 9 bases align to TRBD1. Germline CDR1 is KGHDR and CDR2 is SFDVKD. The V gene end was trimmed by 3 bases and the J gene end by 5 bases; junction bases not matched to a gene: 12. The CDR3 consists of 17 residues. The DNA for the CDR3 is TGTGCCACCAGTGATATAACAGGGGGCTCTGCTTTCGAGACCCAGTACTTC. Protein sequence: CATSDITGGSAFETQYF.

This clonotype was counted many times. The chain uses TRBV2 and TRBJ2-3; D unresolved. Trimming took off 8 bases at V and 2 bases at J, with 14 bases between the two ends. The CDR3 spans 14 residues. Germline assignment: CDR1 SNHLY and CDR2 FYNNEI. The CDR3 here is CASGVLLDTDTQYF. The DNA for the CDR3 is TGTGCCAGCGGGGTCCTCCTCGACACAGATACGCAGTATTTT.

In this sample, this clonotype turned up many times. The chain links TRBV28 to TRBJ1-1; perhaps TRBD1 as D (5 bases). CDR3 length: 14 residues. Germline V gene data show CDR1 as MDHEN and CDR2 as SYDVKM. V lost 4 bases, J lost 0 bases, and 9 bases lay in between. Here the CDR3 DNA reads TGTGCCAGCAGTTCGGGACCGATGAACACTGAAGCTTTCTTT. Protein product: CASSSGPMNTEAFF.

The sample holds many counts of this clonotype. V is TRBV28 and J is TRBJ1-1, with D uncertain. V gave up 3 bases and J gave up 1 base, with 3 bases separating them. The V gene's germline CDR1 is MDHEN and CDR2 SYDVKM. The CDR3 totals 12 residues. The CDR3 spells CASSFGNTEAFF. The CDR3 nucleotides read TGTGCCAGCAGTTTCGGGAACACTGAAGCTTTCTTT.

This clonotype was found many times. This chain links TRBV2 with TRBJ1-1; D call uncertain. Trimming took off 3 bases at V and 1 base at J, with 9 bases between the two ends. The germline V gene has CDR1 SNHLY and CDR2 FYNNEI. The CDR3 length is 14 residues. CDR3 in amino acids: CASSEQPPNTEAFF. The CDR3 region has the DNA TGTGCCAGCAGTGAGCAGCCTCCGAACACTGAAGCTTTCTTT.

This clonotype was detected many times. This chain links TRBV5-1 with TRBJ2-7; no reliable D call. CDR1 is SGHRS and CDR2 is YFSETQ in the germline V gene. V lost 1 base and J lost 6, with 8 bases in between. This CDR3 region has 12 residues. The CDR3: CASSLPSAEQYF. The CDR3, as DNA: TGCGCCAGCAGCTTGCCCAGCGCCGAGCAGTACTTC.

Only a few counts were recorded for this clonotype. V is TRBV7-2 and J is TRBJ2-3; tentatively, D is TRBD2 (6 bases). In germline, CDR1 is SGHTA, CDR2 FQGNSA. CDR3 length: 15 amino acids. The V end was cut by 4 bases, the J end by 4 bases, with 15 bases between. CDR3 coding DNA: TGTGCCAGCAGCTCACTACACTTAGCGGCAGATACGCAGTATTTT. It is translated as CASSSLHLAADTQYF.

A few counts support this clonotype. The gene calls are TRBV6-2 or TRBV6-3 and TRBJ2-7; D might be TRBD1 or TRBD2, each matching 5 bases. Germline V lookup: CDR1 MNHEY, CDR2 SVGEGT. The CDR3 covers 14 residues. V lost 2 bases, J lost 3 bases, and 11 bases lay in between. CDR3 nucleotides: TGTGCCAGCAGTTACGGGACGGTAGTCTACGAGCAGTACTTC. This encodes CASSYGTVVYEQYF.